This TCR beta chain originates from a study of blood T cells in healthy people across ages. PBMCs numbering at least 6 million were isolated per sample. On this clonotype itself: Its target is unknown.

Study-level points and caveats: A roughly linear fall in TCR beta diversity per million T cells was seen with increasing age.

Through a sample-barcoded 5' primer and a J-beta primer mix, a second PCR was run for roughly 7 to 11 cycles. Each CDR3 protein is one row after TCRdb ran MiXCR on the 5' RACE reads. The sample has 850,000 or so distinct CDR3 sequences, more than 25% seen once. Trimming cost V 5 bases and J 4 bases; bases outside gene matches: 8. This CDR3 spans 14 amino acids. The germline gives CDR1 DFQATT, CDR2 SNEGSKA (reference sequence). V usage is TRBV20-1 and J usage is TRBJ2-1, with TRBD2 matching over 7 bases. Sequencing used blood. This receptor was obtained from a woman over 75 in good health. DNA for the CDR3: TGCAGTGCTGACCTCCTAGCGGCTTACAATGAGCAGTTCTTC. Translation: CSADLLAAYNEQFF.